This T cell receptor beta chain came from a study of spatial heterogeneity in lung cancer. The wider study: Researchers sequenced follow-up PBMC samples if they had them, and these came a median of roughly two years after resection. General observations from the study: Ubiquitous expanded tumor TCRs were observed in blood more at resection than follow-up.

The CDR3 sequence is 14 residues long. With 4 bases removed from V and 3 bases from J, the gap between germline ends came to 13 bases. Germline V gene data show CDR1 as SGHRS and CDR2 as YFSETQ. In TCRdb, the 5' RACE reads were re-called with MiXCR into one record per CDR3 protein. The sample contains some 110,000 distinct CDR3 sequences, approximately 12% of which appear only once. Time point reported: blood at routine non-recurrence follow-up after resection. No cells were sorted before sequencing. The whole RNA sequenced was extracted from tumor, nontumor lung or frozen PBMC. This clonotype was counted between two and nine times. The antigen is undetermined.

Sequencing was performed on PBMCs, taken at follow-up. The chain combines TRBV5-1 with TRBJ1-1; D gene uncertain. The source is a male donor with early-stage non-small cell lung cancer. The DNA for the CDR3 is TGCGCCAGCAGCCCTCTCACAGTGGACACTGAAGCTTTCTTT. Its protein is CASSPLTVDTEAFF. The whole variable domain, remainder taken from reference TRBV5-1 and TRBJ1-1, is KAGVTQTPRYLIKTRGQQVTLSCSPISGHRSVSWYQQTPGQGLQFLFEYFSETQRNKGNFPGRFSGRQFSNSRSEMNVSTLELGDSALYLCASSPLTVDTEAFFGQGTRLTVV.